Only a few counts were recorded for the clone carrying this T cell receptor (beta chain). This record comes from a study of blood T cell repertoires in COVID-19. Study as a whole: PBMCs, B-cell-depleted T cells, or T cells provided the cDNA or gDNA that made up the material.

Trimming took 5 bases from V and 7 from J; bases not matched to a gene: 8. The CDR3 runs to 15 residues. Germline V gene sequence: CDR1 SGHAT, CDR2 FQNNGV. In the authors' methods: Cell counts per sample came from amplifying reference gene primers. Libraries were prepared by immunoSEQ multiplex PCR; TCRdb keeps only in-frame clonotypes and omits some of them. The DNA was the basis for D and trimming; V, J and clone size are from that table. Counted here are about 380,000 clones, around 91% occurring once; the ten biggest clones make up 6.5% to 7%. This sequence was found in a man younger than 35 with active or convalescent COVID-19. The genes are TRBV11-2 and TRBJ1-6; 7 nucleotides line up with TRBD1. Sequenced sample: peripheral blood. CDR3 loop: CASSDRDRVNSPLHF. The CDR3 bases are TGTGCCAGCAGCGACCGGGACAGAGTGAATTCACCCCTCCACTTT.